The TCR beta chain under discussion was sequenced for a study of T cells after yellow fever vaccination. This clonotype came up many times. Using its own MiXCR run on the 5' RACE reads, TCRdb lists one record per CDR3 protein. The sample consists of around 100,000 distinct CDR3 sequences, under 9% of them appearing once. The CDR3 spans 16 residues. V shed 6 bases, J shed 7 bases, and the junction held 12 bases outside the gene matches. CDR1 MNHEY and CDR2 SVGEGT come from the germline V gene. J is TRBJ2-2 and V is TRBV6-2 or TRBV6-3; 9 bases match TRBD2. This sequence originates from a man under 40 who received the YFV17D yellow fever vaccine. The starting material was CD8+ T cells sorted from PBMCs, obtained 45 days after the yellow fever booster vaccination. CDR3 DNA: TGTGCCAGCAGACAGCCGCGGGAGGGCCGGGACGGGGAGCTGTTTTTT. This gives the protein CASRQPREGRDGELFF.